This TCR beta chain was found in a study of blood T cell repertoires in COVID-19. Study context: Nucleic acid was either cDNA or gDNA, and it came from T cells, B-cell-depleted T cells, or PBMCs.

The V end lost 0 bases, the J end lost 6 bases, and 7 bases lay between the germline ends. Germline CDR1 and CDR2: SGHTA and FQGNSA. This CDR3 is built from 13 residues. Seattle-derived patients entered the study during active infection and were followed longitudinally. As handled by the study authors: For nucleated cells, counts were estimated from reference gene primer amplification. TCRdb's copy holds only in-frame clones and misses some; the assay was immunoSEQ multiplex PCR. D and trimming come from the DNA, and the V and J calls and clone size come from that table. This table holds some 100,000 clones, 88% found once.

V gene TRBV7-2 combines with J gene TRBJ2-3; D gene uncertain. The specimen was peripheral blood. The TCR sequence derives from a man aged 45-65 years with COVID-19, enrolled during active disease. This chain's CDR3 is CASSLARSDTQYF. The CDR3 DNA reads as TGTGCCAGCAGCTTAGCCAGGTCGGATACGCAGTATTTT. The whole variable domain, filled in from reference TRBV7-2 and TRBJ2-3, reads GAGVSQSPSNKVTEKGKDVELRCDPISGHTALYWYRQSLGQGLEFLIYFQGNSAPDKSGLPSDRFSAERTGGSVSTLTIQRTQQEDSAVYLCASSLARSDTQYFGPGTRLTVL.